This T cell receptor beta chain was recorded in a study of blood T cells in healthy people across ages. Overall study findings and caveats: Roughly linear declines in TCR beta diversity per million T cells occurred with age.

CDR3 size: 14 residues. V shed 6 bases and J shed 0 bases, with 11 bases lying between them. CDR1 is SQVTM and CDR2 is ANQGSEA in the germline V gene. As to this clonotype: Its antigen remains unidentified.

A second PCR of about 7 to 11 cycles used a sample-barcoded 5' primer and a J-beta primer mix. One entry per CDR3 protein results from TCRdb running MiXCR on the 5' RACE reads. The data show under 800,000 distinct CDR3 sequences, 40% to 45% seen once. They isolated at least 6.5 million PBMCs from each sample. This receptor was identified in an older woman in good health. The source material was blood. The rearrangement joins TRBV29-1 to TRBJ1-4, with a tentative D call TRBD1 (6 bases). CDR3 protein: CSVAWTATNEKLFF. For the CDR3, the DNA is TGCAGCGTCGCGTGGACAGCAACTAATGAAAAACTGTTTTTT.